This T cell receptor beta chain was obtained from a study of T cells in localized non-small cell lung cancer. Remarks on this clone: Its antigen remains unknown.

Study outcomes and limitations: Higher blood T cell density tracked longer overall survival. There were a median 57 of the top 100 tumor clones appearing in adjacent lung. The greatest T cell clonality was found in uninvolved adjacent lung (higher than in tumor). Since sequencing was restricted to only one region of the tumor, intratumor heterogeneity remains a possibility.

The data were produced by immunoSEQ multiplex PCR, yet TCRdb's version contains in-frame clones alone and is incomplete. Here the sample spans about 24,000 clones, roughly nine tenths being singletons. This sequence originates from a man between 40 and 70 years old with stage III squamous cell lung carcinoma. The material was peripheral blood, obtained before any cancer treatment.

DNA of the CDR3: TGTGCCAGCAGCTTATTCAGGGATAATGAGCAGTTCTTC. It encodes CASSLFRDNEQFF. The chain joins TRBV11-3 to TRBJ2-1; D perhaps matches TRBD1 (5 bases). The CDR3 sequence is 13 residues long. Trimming took off 2 bases at V and 7 bases at J, with 9 bases between the two ends. The germline gives CDR1 SGHNT, CDR2 YENEEA.